This T cell receptor (beta chain) came from a study of OX40 agonist ivuxolimab in advanced cancers. Study-wide findings and caveats: Within 6 weeks, CD4+ and CD8+ blood T cells expanded clonally at 0.1 to 3.0 mg/kg.

The CDR3 totals 12 residues. V lost 5 bases and J lost 3, with 7 bases in between. From germline, CDR1 is SEHNR and CDR2 FQNEAQ (reference sequence). Worth noting for this clone: What it binds is unknown.

TCRdb's copy holds only in-frame clones and misses some; the assay was immunoSEQ multiplex PCR. Of about 72,000 clones listed, 89% are singletons. The source is an adult with an advanced solid tumor such as melanoma, head and neck, liver or kidney cancer. The chain is built from TRBV7-9 and TRBJ1-2; no clear D gene. The material was CD4+ or CD8+ T cells sorted from blood, obtained in a trial of the OX40 agonist ivuxolimab. CDR3 bases: TGTGCCAGCAGCGGGAGATACTATGGCTACACCTTC. Translated, it gives CASSGRYYGYTF.